The 8 T cell receptor beta chains below all came from one sample that was sequenced in a study of shared clonotypes between healthy human individuals. Repertoires were generated with immunoSEQ multiplex PCR, while TCRdb's copy carries only in-frame clones and drops some. The table records approximately 1.1 million clones, more than 75% of them present only once. The sequencing sample was made of memory CD4+ T cells from PBMCs. Subset given: CD45RA-negative fraction. All receptors derive from a man between 18 and 29 years old in good health. Some clones in this sample may be carry-over from other donors' samples.

The rearrangement joins TRBV7-2 to TRBJ2-7, with D perhaps matching TRBD1 or TRBD2 (5 bases each). Between the trimmed V and J ends, which lost 6 bases and 7 bases, there was a span of 16 bases. Germline V gives CDR1 SGHTA, CDR2 FQGNSA. This CDR3 is built from 13 residues. CDR3: CASSSGPLGEQYF. In nucleotides, the CDR3 is TGTGCCAGCAGTTCGGGACCCCTGGGGGAGCAGTACTTC.

The CDR3 region is CATRRGITGELFF. CDR3 DNA: TGTGCCACCCGGAGGGGAATCACCGGGGAGCTGTTTTTT. V usage is TRBV6-4 and J usage is TRBJ2-2; D is possibly TRBD2 (6 bases). Germline V gene data show CDR1 as MRHNA and CDR2 as SNTAGT. The V end lost 10 bases, the J end lost 4 bases, and 13 bases lay between the germline ends. CDR3 size: 13 residues.

The rearrangement uses TRBV9 and TRBJ2-1; no clear D gene. CDR1 is SGDLS and CDR2 is YYNGEE in the germline V gene. The germline V and J ends were trimmed by 3 bases and 10 bases, with 8 bases remaining between them. The CDR3 contains 11 residues. CDR3 protein: CASSDPPEQFF. The CDR3 nucleotides are TGTGCCAGCAGCGACCCTCCAGAGCAGTTCTTC.

CDR3 amino acids: CASSLEGAGSAGNTIYF. The CDR3 DNA follows: TGTGCCAGCAGCTTAGAAGGGGCAGGGTCTGCTGGAAACACCATATATTTT. This chain uses TRBV7-8 with TRBJ1-3; perhaps TRBD1 as D (5 bases). Germline V gives CDR1 SGHVS, CDR2 FQNEAQ. The ends were cut back, 1 base at V and 2 bases at J, with 15 bases in the middle. The CDR3 loop spans 17 amino acids.

This chain links TRBV2 with TRBJ2-1; no clear D gene. Between the trimmed V and J ends, which lost 1 base and 2 bases, there was a span of 9 bases. This CDR3 contains 15 residues. CDR1 and CDR2 from the germline V gene are SNHLY and FYNNEI. In DNA, the CDR3 is TGTGCCAGCAGTGAAGACGGTGGTCCCTACAATGAGCAGTTCTTC. It codes for CASSEDGGPYNEQFF.

This clone was detected only a few times. V is TRBV6-6 and J is TRBJ2-5, with TRBD1 matching over 9 bases. TRBJ2-7 explains the end of the DNA better; the J call may be wrong. The CDR3 consists of 15 residues. The germline V gene has CDR1 MNHNY and CDR2 SVGAGI (reference sequence). CDR3 region: CASSPGTGRGYEQYF. Here the CDR3 DNA reads TGTGCCAGCAGCCCCGGGACAGGGCGAGGGTACGAGCAGTACTTC.

This rearrangement joins TRBV28 to TRBJ1-2; 8 bases are shared with TRBD1. J was trimmed by 4 bases and V by 5 bases; bases with no gene match: 9. Germline values: CDR1 MDHEN, CDR2 SYDVKM. The CDR3 totals 15 residues. CDR3 amino acids: CASSNGQGRGYGYTF. DNA of the CDR3: TGTGCCAGCAGTAACGGACAGGGTCGGGGCTATGGCTACACCTTC.

V is TRBV28 and J is TRBJ1-2; 7 positions match TRBD1. The CDR3 is 16 amino acids. J lost 4 bases, V lost 6 bases, and 14 bases had no gene match. CDR1 is MDHEN and CDR2 is SYDVKM in the germline V gene. The CDR3 is CASSPVPGQASYGYTF. In DNA, the CDR3 is TGTGCCAGCAGCCCTGTCCCCGGACAGGCGAGCTATGGCTACACCTTC.